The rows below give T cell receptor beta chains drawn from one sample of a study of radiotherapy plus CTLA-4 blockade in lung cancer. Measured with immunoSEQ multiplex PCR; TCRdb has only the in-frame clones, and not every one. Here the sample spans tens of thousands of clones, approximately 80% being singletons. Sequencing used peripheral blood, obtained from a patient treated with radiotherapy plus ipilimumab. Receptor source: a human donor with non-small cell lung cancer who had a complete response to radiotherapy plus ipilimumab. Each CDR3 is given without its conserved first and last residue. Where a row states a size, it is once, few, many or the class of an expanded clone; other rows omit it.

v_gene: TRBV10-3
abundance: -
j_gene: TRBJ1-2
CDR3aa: AITRQGDGYT

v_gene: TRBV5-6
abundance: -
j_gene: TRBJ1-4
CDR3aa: ASSLRRSAATNEKLF

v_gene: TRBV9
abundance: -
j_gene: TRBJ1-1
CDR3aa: ASSTRGIGEAF

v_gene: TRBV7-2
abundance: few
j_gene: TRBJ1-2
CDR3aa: ASTWTPNYGYT

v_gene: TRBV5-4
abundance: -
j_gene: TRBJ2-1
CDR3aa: ASSQGGFSYNEQF

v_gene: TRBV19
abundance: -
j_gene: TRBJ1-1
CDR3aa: ASSPGLNTEAF

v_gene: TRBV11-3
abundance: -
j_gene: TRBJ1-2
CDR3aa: ASSQGVGGYT

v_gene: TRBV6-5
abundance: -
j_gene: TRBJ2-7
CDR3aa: ASRRSHRSSYEQY

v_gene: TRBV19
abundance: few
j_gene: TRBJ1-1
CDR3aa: ASSSEGDLSPGTEAF

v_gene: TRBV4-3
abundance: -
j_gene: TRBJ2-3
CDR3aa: ASSQGPRGGDTQY

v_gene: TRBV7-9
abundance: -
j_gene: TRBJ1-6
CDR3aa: ASSSGTDSSPLH

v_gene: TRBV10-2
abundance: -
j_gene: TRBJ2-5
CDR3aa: ASSGTGQETQY

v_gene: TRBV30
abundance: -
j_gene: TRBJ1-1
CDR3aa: AWSADLNTEAF

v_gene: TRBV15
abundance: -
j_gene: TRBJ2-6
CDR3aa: ATSSELGLLSGANVLT

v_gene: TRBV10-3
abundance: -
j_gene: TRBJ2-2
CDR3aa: AITPGGASGELF

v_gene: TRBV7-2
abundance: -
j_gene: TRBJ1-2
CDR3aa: ASSLSRDREFNYGYT

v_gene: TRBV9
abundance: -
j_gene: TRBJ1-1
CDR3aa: ASSVNPGGNTEAF

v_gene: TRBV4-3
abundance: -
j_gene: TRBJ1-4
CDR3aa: ASSQEEGNEKLF

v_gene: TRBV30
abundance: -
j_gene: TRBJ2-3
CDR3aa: AWRERGFTDTQY

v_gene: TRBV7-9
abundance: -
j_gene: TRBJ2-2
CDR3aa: ASSLIELFTGELF

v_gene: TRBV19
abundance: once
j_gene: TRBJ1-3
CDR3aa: ASSMSGAGNTIY

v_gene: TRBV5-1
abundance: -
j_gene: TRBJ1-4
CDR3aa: ASRWTAGEEKLF

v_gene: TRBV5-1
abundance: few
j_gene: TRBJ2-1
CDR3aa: ASSAGLPSSSYNEQF

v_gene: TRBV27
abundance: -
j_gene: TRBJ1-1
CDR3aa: ASSSDRGRVAF

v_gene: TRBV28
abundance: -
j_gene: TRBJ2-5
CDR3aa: ASSFRETQY

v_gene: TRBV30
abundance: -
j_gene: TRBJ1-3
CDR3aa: AWRKTGTRSGNTIY